The clone carrying this T cell receptor beta chain has a handful of counts. The germline gives CDR1 MDHEN, CDR2 SYDVKM. Trimming took 0 bases from V and 5 from J; bases not matched to a gene: 5. CDR3 length equals 15 residues. The data derive from a study of blood T cell repertoires in COVID-19. Study background: The origin of the acute and convalescent COVID-19 samples was the United States, Italy and Spain. T cells, B-cell-depleted T cells, or PBMCs supplied cDNA or gDNA.

Original processing methods: Counts of nucleated cells, estimated from reference gene primer amplification, were obtained. Only in-frame clones appear in the TCRdb table, and some are missing; sequencing was by immunoSEQ multiplex PCR. D and trimming were read from the DNA, whereas the V and J calls and clone size are those reported in that table. The sample comprises 250,000 to 300,000 clones, around 83% of which are singletons, and around 5.4% rests with the top ten. The sequence was collected from an elderly man with acute or convalescent COVID-19. The J gene is TRBJ2-3, the V gene TRBV28, with 7 bases matching TRBD1. The sequenced sample was peripheral blood. The CDR3 region has the DNA TGTGCCAGCAGTTTATGGCAGGGGGTTCGAGATACGCAGTATTTT. Translated: CASSLWQGVRDTQYF.